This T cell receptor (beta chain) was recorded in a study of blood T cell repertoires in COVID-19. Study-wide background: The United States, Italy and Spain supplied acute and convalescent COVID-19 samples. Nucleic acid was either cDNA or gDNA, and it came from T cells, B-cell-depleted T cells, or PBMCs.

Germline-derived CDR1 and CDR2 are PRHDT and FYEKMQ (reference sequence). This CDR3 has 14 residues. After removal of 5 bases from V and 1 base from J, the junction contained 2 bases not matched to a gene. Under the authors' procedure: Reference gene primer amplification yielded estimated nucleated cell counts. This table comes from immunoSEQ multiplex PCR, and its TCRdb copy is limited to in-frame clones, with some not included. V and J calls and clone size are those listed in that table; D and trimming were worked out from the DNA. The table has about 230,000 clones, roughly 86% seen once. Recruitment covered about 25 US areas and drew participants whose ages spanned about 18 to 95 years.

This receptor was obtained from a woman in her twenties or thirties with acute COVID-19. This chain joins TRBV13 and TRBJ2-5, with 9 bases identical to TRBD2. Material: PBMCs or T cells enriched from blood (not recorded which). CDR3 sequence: CASSRGGGQETQYF. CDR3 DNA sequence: TGTGCCAGCAGCCGCGGGGGGGGCCAAGAGACCCAGTACTTC.